The TCR beta chain under discussion was sequenced for a study of blood T cell repertoires in COVID-19 (dated by TCRdb to 2018 to 2021). Background for the entire study: The collaborator samples originated in the United States, Italy and Spain and spanned the acute and convalescent phases of COVID-19. Deeply sampled blood TCRbeta repertoires from subjects exposed to, actively infected with, or recovered from COVID-19 were included in the dataset. Where HLA class I and class II types were available, the types were taken from metadata supplied by the sample provider, not from assay-based typing. Samples came from the ongoing ImmuneRACE study (first 160 participants) plus 1,254 subjects from 6 global collaborators. The repertoires were released in a freely available public database meant as a resource for research on the immune response to SARS-CoV-2. The prospective study material was composed of cDNA or gDNA derived from T cells, B-cell-depleted T cells, or PBMCs. Nearly every sample came with metadata listing a de-identified subject ID, COVID-19 status, age in years and sex.

TCRbeta CDR3 regions were amplified from genomic DNA using the immunoSEQ Assay, a bias-controlled multiplex PCR. The authors' pipeline ran thus. The number of nucleated cells in each sample was estimated by amplification of reference gene primers within the assay. Sequence reads were collapsed and filtered to measure the absolute abundance of every unique TCRbeta CDR3 rearrangement. Productive Simpson clonality was computed per sample as the square root of Simpson's diversity index over productive rearrangements. In TCRdb, the immuneACCESS table is reduced to in-frame sequences with V and J assigned. These tables do not hold every clone; where another copy was compared, an unresolved V gene accounts for under half, and the others remain unexplained. From that table come the V and J calls and clone size; the DNA was used to work out D and trimming. Across this sample there are 140,000 to 150,000 clones, with 75% to 85% seen only once. Of the sample, 7% to 9% is held by the ten largest clones.

Overall results and qualifications from the work: The quantity of clinical and demographic metadata differed by source and by participant and was supplied without curation.

The germline V gene yields LGHNT for CDR1 and FRNRAP for CDR2. Taken from cysteine to phenylalanine, the CDR3 has 17 residues. Only the CDR3 region is kept as DNA, spanning 51 bases read in frame from base 1. The V and J ends are trimmed by 1 base and 0 bases, leaving 12 bases between them. Turning to this clone: No antigen is known for it. Within one base of it there is no much larger clone, and no base qualities were kept.

Whole blood was collected in K2EDTA tubes by collaborating institutions according to the institutions' own protocols. For TCRbeta analysis, collaborators shipped samples in one of three forms: frozen whole blood, isolated PBMCs, or DNA extracted from either of those sample types. The V and J genes are TRBV12-5 and TRBJ1-4, with the D gene uncertain. Sequencing was done on a sample of peripheral blood. The sequence derives from a human donor with acute or convalescent COVID-19. The donor label of this sample is uncertain. The nucleotide sequence reads as follows: TGTGCTAGTGGTTTGGCATGGGCGTCTGCAACTAATGAAAAACTGTTTTTT. Translated, this gives CASGLAWASATNEKLFF.